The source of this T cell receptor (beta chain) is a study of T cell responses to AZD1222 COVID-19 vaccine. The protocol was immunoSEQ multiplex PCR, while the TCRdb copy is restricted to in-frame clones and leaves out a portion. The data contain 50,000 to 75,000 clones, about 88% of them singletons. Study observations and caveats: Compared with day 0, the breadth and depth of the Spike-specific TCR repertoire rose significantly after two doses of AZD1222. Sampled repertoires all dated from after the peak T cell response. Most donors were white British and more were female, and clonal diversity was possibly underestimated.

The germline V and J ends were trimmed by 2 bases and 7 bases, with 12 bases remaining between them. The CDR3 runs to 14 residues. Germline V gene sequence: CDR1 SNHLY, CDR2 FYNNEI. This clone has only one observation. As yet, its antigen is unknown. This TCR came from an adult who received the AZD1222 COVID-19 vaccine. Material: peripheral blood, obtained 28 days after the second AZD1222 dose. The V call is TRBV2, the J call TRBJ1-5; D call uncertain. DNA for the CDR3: TGTGCCAGCAGTGAACTAATGGGGTTCCAGCCCCAGCATTTT. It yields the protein CASSELMGFQPQHF.